This T cell receptor beta chain was recorded in a study of shared clonotypes between healthy human individuals. Whole-study context: Donors had three CD4 naive, three CD4 memory, two CD8 naive and one CD8 memory plate apiece.

Data came from immunoSEQ multiplex PCR; TCRdb stores just in-frame clones and leaves some out. The sample lists 600,000 to 750,000 clones, less than 95% occurring once. The germline CDR1 and CDR2 sequences are SGHDN and FVKESK. Trimming removed 5 bases from V and 5 bases from J, with 28 bases in between. The CDR3 runs to 19 residues. Sample: memory CD8+ T cells from PBMCs. Subset indicated: CD45RO+ cells pooled with CCR7-negative TemRA cells. V is TRBV14 and J is TRBJ2-1; D might be TRBD1 (8 bases). The receptor was isolated from a man younger than 30 in good health. Some clones in this sample may be carry-over from other donors' samples. The CDR3 reads CASSLRAHRGGFLHNEQFF. DNA for the CDR3: TGTGCCAGCAGCTTAAGGGCCCACAGGGGGGGATTCTTACACAATGAGCAGTTCTTC.